The 18 T cell receptor beta chains reported below all come from one sample, sequenced in a study of T cell responses to AZD1222 COVID-19 vaccine. Sequenced by immunoSEQ multiplex PCR; TCRdb stores in-frame clones only, minus some. The table includes roughly 67,000 clones, over 60% detected once. The sequencing here drew on peripheral blood, taken on day 0 of AZD1222 vaccination. Receptors originate from an adult in good health.

J is TRBJ1-4 and V is TRBV27; no definite D call. V was pared by 7 bases and J by 1 base, with 22 bases between. This CDR3 has 18 amino acids. Germline CDR1 and CDR2: MNHEY and SMNVEV (reference sequence). The CDR3, as DNA: TGTGCCAGCACTTTCCGTGGCCAATGGGGAATAACTAATGAAAAACTGTTTTTT. Amino acid sequence: CASTFRGQWGITNEKLFF.

Only a few counts were recorded for this clone. V and J are TRBV25-1 and TRBJ1-2; possibly TRBD1 for D (6 bases). Germline assignment: CDR1 MGHDK and CDR2 SYGVNS. Trimming took off 3 bases at V and 5 bases at J, with 13 bases between the two ends. The CDR3 covers 14 residues. The CDR3 loop reads CASSDETGAYGYTF. Written as DNA, the CDR3 is TGTGCCAGCAGTGACGAGACAGGAGCATATGGCTACACCTTC.

The V call is TRBV14, the J call TRBJ2-7; D not resolved. V gave up 4 bases and J gave up 2 bases, with 18 bases separating them. The CDR3 sequence is 16 residues long. CDR1 and CDR2 from the germline V gene are SGHDN and FVKESK. CDR3 in amino acids: CASSLTLQHTPYEQYF. The CDR3 nucleotides read TGTGCCAGCAGCCTCACGCTGCAGCACACTCCCTACGAGCAGTACTTC.

The genes are TRBV5-1 and TRBJ1-3, with 7 bases identical to TRBD1. The CDR3 totals 16 residues. V shed 3 bases and J 0 bases; nucleotides not matched to a gene: 6. The V gene's germline CDR1 is SGHRS and CDR2 YFSETQ. CDR3 in amino acids: CASSSGTVNSGNTIYF. CDR3 coding DNA: TGCGCCAGCAGCTCCGGGACAGTGAACTCTGGAAACACCATATATTTT.

The chain is built from TRBV28 and TRBJ2-7, with 8 bases matching TRBD1. Germline loops: CDR1 MDHEN, CDR2 SYDVKM. J gave up 6 bases and V 5 bases, and 6 bases lay outside the gene matches. CDR3 length: 13 residues. CDR3 DNA sequence: TGTGCCAGCAGTCCATCGACAGGGGCCGAGCAGTACTTC. It codes for CASSPSTGAEQYF. The full variable domain, in which reference TRBV28 and TRBJ2-7 provide the parts outside the CDR3, is DVKVTQSSRYLVKRTGEKVFLECVQDMDHENMFWYRQDPGLGLRLIYFSYDVKMKEKGDIPEGYSVSREKKERFSLILESASTNQTSMYLCASSPSTGAEQYFGPGTRLTVT.

The genes are TRBV5-6 and TRBJ1-5; 7 bases match TRBD1. This CDR3 has 15 residues. V gave up 4 bases and J gave up 3 bases; unmatched junction bases: 7. Germline values: CDR1 SGHDT, CDR2 YYEEEE. In DNA, the CDR3 is TGTGCCAGCAGCATCCAACAGGGGAACAATCAGCCCCAGCATTTT. Encoded protein: CASSIQQGNNQPQHF.

The chain recombines TRBV5-6 with TRBJ1-2; a weak D match, TRBD1 (5 bases). Germline CDR1 is SGHDT and CDR2 is YYEEEE. Trimming removed 1 base from V and 7 bases from J, with 17 bases in between. This CDR3 contains 15 residues. CDR3 nucleotides: TGTGCCAGCAGCTTGAAAGGGACCTCCACGGGTGGCTACACCTTC. Translating it yields CASSLKGTSTGGYTF.

This clone has only a few counts. The rearrangement links TRBV13 to TRBJ1-2, with 9 bases identical to TRBD1. Germline V gene lookup returns CDR1 PRHDT and CDR2 FYEKMQ (reference sequence). The CDR3 length is 13 residues. V lost 3 bases, J lost 6 bases, and 2 bases stayed unmatched. The DNA of the CDR3 is TGTGCCAGCAGCTTCGGGACAGGGAATGGCTACACCTTC. Translation: CASSFGTGNGYTF.

The chain combines TRBV7-8 with TRBJ1-6; D perhaps matches TRBD1 (6 bases). The CDR3 is 16 amino acids. In germline, CDR1 is SGHVS, CDR2 FQNEAQ. Trimming stripped 0 bases from V and 10 bases from J, with 16 bases between. CDR3 in amino acids: CASSLAGGRGGSPLHF. The DNA of the CDR3 is TGTGCCAGCAGCTTAGCGGGGGGCAGGGGCGGATCACCCCTCCACTTT.

The chain joins TRBV24-1 to TRBJ1-3; D is unresolved. The CDR3 loop spans 19 amino acids. CDR1 and CDR2 (germline): KGHDR, SFDVKD. The V end lost 3 bases, the J end lost 0 bases, and 20 bases lay between the germline ends. The DNA for the CDR3 is TGTGCCACCAGTGATATCGTATGTGGGGTTGCCTACTCTGGAAACACCATATATTTT. Translation gives CATSDIVCGVAYSGNTIYF.

The chain recombines TRBV5-1 with TRBJ1-1, with D maybe TRBD1 (6 bases). Germline V gene sequence: CDR1 SGHRS, CDR2 YFSETQ. The CDR3 length is 13 residues. The V end lost 8 bases, the J end lost 4 bases, and 15 bases lay between the germline ends. The CDR3 DNA reads as TGCGCCAGGCCGGGGTTCAGGGGCACTGAAGCTTTCTTT. Protein sequence: CARPGFRGTEAFF.

The J gene is TRBJ2-5, the V gene TRBV5-1, with a weak D call TRBD1 (6 bases). Germline values: CDR1 SGHRS, CDR2 YFSETQ. V lost 1 base, J lost 1 base, and 11 bases lay in between. The CDR3 runs to 15 residues. As DNA, the CDR3 is TGCGCCAGCAGCTTGCAGGGGACCTCCCAAGAGACCCAGTACTTC. It translates to CASSLQGTSQETQYF.

There are a few counts of this clone. J is TRBJ1-2 and V is TRBV11-2; 11 bases fit TRBD1. V shed 5 bases, J shed 5 bases, and the junction held 13 bases outside the gene matches. The CDR3 has 17 amino acids. The germline V gene has CDR1 SGHAT and CDR2 FQNNGV. The CDR3 reads CASSKLNRDRGKYGYTF. CDR3 bases: TGTGCCAGCAGCAAACTCAACCGGGACAGGGGGAAATATGGCTACACCTTC.

The J gene is TRBJ1-1, the V gene TRBV27; no definite D call. V lost 3 bases and J lost 0, with 8 bases in between. CDR3 length: 14 residues. Germline loops: CDR1 MNHEY, CDR2 SMNVEV (reference sequence). CDR3 protein: CASSFGGLNTEAFF. The CDR3 DNA sequence: TGTGCCAGCAGTTTTGGAGGGTTGAACACTGAAGCTTTCTTT.

This chain joins TRBV5-4 and TRBJ2-3; a weak D match, TRBD2 (6 bases). The CDR3 has 14 residues. Trimming cost V 7 bases and J 1 base, with 13 bases left between them. Germline-derived CDR1 and CDR2 are SGHNT and YYREEE (reference sequence). The CDR3 spells CASGRASGTDTQYF. CDR3 in DNA: TGTGCCAGCGGGCGGGCTAGCGGCACAGATACGCAGTATTTT.

This clone was detected once. V and J are TRBV3-1 (or the pseudogene TRBV3-2) and TRBJ2-5; 7 nucleotides match TRBD2. The junction had 8 bases not matched to a gene; V was cut back by 5 bases and J by 5 bases. The CDR3 spans 14 residues. From germline, CDR1 is LGHDT and CDR2 YNNKEL (reference sequence). CDR3 region: CASSNGGSRETQYF. CDR3 in DNA: TGTGCCAGCAGCAACGGGGGGTCCAGGGAGACCCAGTACTTC.

As for this clone: Other DNA sequences from this sample encode an identical CDR3 as well. The CDR3 region is CASSSDRDYEQYF. CDR3 bases: TGCGCCAGCAGCTCCGACAGGGATTACGAGCAGTACTTC. The chain is built from TRBV5-1 and TRBJ2-7, with 7 bases identical to TRBD1. The germline V gene has CDR1 SGHRS and CDR2 YFSETQ. Unmatched junction bases numbered 4, after V lost 3 bases and J lost 4 bases. This CDR3 is 13 amino acids long.

J is TRBJ1-4 and V is TRBV5-1; D might be TRBD1 (6 bases). The germline V gene encodes CDR1 SGHRS and CDR2 YFSETQ. This CDR3 comprises 13 residues. The V end lost 0 bases, the J end lost 8 bases, and 8 bases lay between the germline ends. In DNA form, the CDR3 reads TGCGCCAGCAGCTTGGAACAGGGAGAAAAACTGTTTTTT. It is translated as CASSLEQGEKLFF.